The present TCR beta chain was sequenced within a study of blood T cell repertoires in COVID-19. Trimming took 1 base from V and 7 from J, leaving 16 bases between them. This CDR3 region has 15 residues. The germline V gene has CDR1 SEHNR and CDR2 FQNEAQ (reference sequence). Repertoires were generated with immunoSEQ multiplex PCR, while TCRdb's copy carries only in-frame clones and drops some. This sample yields approximately 140,000 clones, of which 87% are seen a single time; around 6.5% belongs to the top ten. The sequence derives from a man aged 80 or over with acute or convalescent COVID-19. The sequenced material came from peripheral blood. The chain joins TRBV7-9 to TRBJ1-1, with no clear D. The chain's CDR3 is CASSLEGPPLGEAFF. The CDR3 DNA reads as TGTGCCAGCAGCTTAGAGGGCCCTCCACTAGGTGAAGCTTTCTTT.